This T cell receptor beta chain was sequenced for a study of glioma-infiltrating T cells after dendritic cell vaccination (dated by TCRdb to 2016 to 2018). For the wider study: Of the roughly 15 glioblastoma patients in the cohort, all drawn from Phase I and II dendritic cell vaccination trials, 9 were newly diagnosed and 6 had recurrent disease. Autologous tumor lysate-pulsed dendritic cell vaccination was administered to the patients between the early 2000s and the early 2010s. To make the vaccine, monocyte-derived dendritic cells were cultured for about seven days with IL-4 and GM-CSF and then pulsed overnight with autologous tumor lysate. Patients received three intradermal dendritic cell vaccine injections at biweekly intervals in the arm below the axilla. In glioblastoma patients vaccinated with dendritic cells, deep sequencing of TCR beta CDR3 regions served to measure the amount of tumor-infiltrating lymphocytes and to compare repertoires between tumor and blood. TCR sequencing metrics, including TIL content and tumor-blood repertoire overlap, were correlated with survival after dendritic cell vaccination.

The time point label on this specimen signifies: after dendritic cell vaccination, including at tumor progression/relapse. To be selected, patients needed enough residual fresh-frozen tumor tissue and more than two years of available survival data. Although molecular status otherwise differed among the glioblastoma patients, no patient had an isocitrate dehydrogenase mutation. PBMC collection took place before vaccination, two weeks after the third vaccination, and at tumor progression if progression occurred. Genomic DNA was extracted with the Qiagen DNeasy Blood extraction Kit. TCRB CDR3 regions were amplified from roughly 1.8 ug genomic DNA, or all available DNA if less, using the immunoSEQ assay. For multiplex PCR, 60 forward primers for TCR V beta segments and 13 reverse primers for J beta segments were used. To estimate reads per starting template, synthetic control templates were spiked into each sample at limiting dilution. Sequencing produced 87 bp reads on the Illumina HiSeq System. Under the source paper's analysis protocol: To remove PCR and sequencing errors, closely related sequences were merged with a nearest neighbor algorithm. TCR overlap was measured as the percentage of unique tumor TCR beta sequences that were also present in the peripheral blood of the same patient. Drawn from immuneACCESS, this table holds only the in-frame rearrangements with V and J called that TCRdb kept. Clones are partly lost; checked studies trace under half to an unresolved V gene and leave the rest unexplained. The V and J calls and the clone size are those of that table, but D and trimming were determined from the DNA. The sample records some 99,000 clones, 80% of which are singletons. The biggest ten clones account for approximately 5.4% of the sample.

About this clone: Its antigen is not yet known. The sample holds no much larger clone one base away, and base qualities are not on file.

Broad study findings and their caveats: The TCR overlap response model with three groups was called speculative and said to need prospective validation. After dendritic cell vaccination, a higher estimated pretreatment TIL content predicted longer time to progression and overall survival. The cohort was small and heterogeneous, with few patients having full blood and tumor sets and even fewer initial-recurrent tumor pairs. No direct relationship between TCR clonality and survival was found, suggesting a diverse polyclonal response may matter.

From its cysteine to its phenylalanine, the CDR3 spans 12 amino acids. CDR3 DNA is the only sequence kept; it has 36 bases, read in frame from the first base. V is cut by 5 bases and J by 4 bases, and the space between the germline ends is 8 bases. CDR1 MNHEY and CDR2 SVGAGI are derived from the germline V gene. The material was blood, obtained after dendritic cell vaccination. This sequence uses TRBV6-5 and TRBJ1-2, with the D gene too uncertain to name. The TCR sequence derives from a human donor with glioblastoma. In nucleotides, the sequence is TGTGCCAGCAGTCACAACAGCTATGGCTACACCTTC. Translated, this gives CASSHNSYGYTF.